This T cell receptor (beta chain) emerged from a study of cytotoxic CD8 clonotypes in ibrutinib-treated CLL. Study-level information: Investigators reported approximately 25 partial and 2 complete responses; after median about 70 months, roughly 14 patients remained remitted and about 12 progressed. Response samples came after a median about 13 months of treatment, range 6 to 36.

About this clone: The antigen is not known.

Germline V gene sequence: CDR1 SGHTA, CDR2 FQGNSA. Between the trimmed V and J ends, which lost 1 base and 3 bases, there was a span of 7 bases. This CDR3 is 13 amino acids long. The data were produced by immunoSEQ multiplex PCR, yet TCRdb's version contains in-frame clones alone and is incomplete. The data show 150,000 to 200,000 clones, with roughly 84% seen just once and around 3% held by the top ten. Points from the study as a whole: An increase in clonality occurred at ibrutinib response, followed by a return toward baseline at progression. Relative to age-matched healthy donors, clonality at baseline was higher, and it tracked circulating CD8+ T-cell counts.

The sample was PBMCs, taken at disease progression, from a patient treated with ibrutinib. This sequence originates from a human donor with chronic lymphocytic leukemia. The chain joins TRBV7-2 to TRBJ2-7, with D uncertain. The CDR3 sequence is CASSLGLGYEQYF. The CDR3 DNA reads TGTGCCAGCAGCTTAGGGTTGGGCTACGAGCAGTACTTC. Complete variable domain (other parts from reference TRBV7-2 and TRBJ2-7): GAGVSQSPSNKVTEKGKDVELRCDPISGHTALYWYRQSLGQGLEFLIYFQGNSAPDKSGLPSDRFSAERTGGSVSTLTIQRTQQEDSAVYLCASSLGLGYEQYFGPGTRLTVT.